This entry lists 8 T cell receptor beta chains sequenced from one sample in a study of human versus mouse CDR3 diversity and MHC coevolution. Profiling relied on immunoSEQ multiplex PCR, and the TCRdb table lists in-frame clones only, not all of them. This sample has tens of thousands of clones, with less than 95% found just once. What was sequenced was naive CD4+ T cells from blood. Subset denoted: CD45RO-negative CD62L-positive naive CD4 T cells. Receptor source: a person aged 25 to 69 in good health.

V gene TRBV29-1 combines with J gene TRBJ1-1; D gene ambiguous. The CDR3 totals 12 residues. The germline V and J ends were trimmed by 1 base and 0 bases, with 3 bases remaining between them. Germline V gives CDR1 SQVTM, CDR2 ANQGSEA. CDR3 protein: CSVEGLNTEAFF. The CDR3 nucleotides are TGCAGCGTTGAAGGGCTGAACACTGAAGCTTTCTTT. The full variable domain, in which reference TRBV29-1 and TRBJ1-1 provide the parts outside the CDR3, is SAVISQKPSRDICQRGTSLTIQCQVDSQVTMMFWYRQQPGQSLTLIATANQGSEATYESGFVIDKFPISRPNLTFSTLTVSNMSPEDSSIYLCSVEGLNTEAFFGQGTRLTVV.

V is TRBV5-1 and J is TRBJ2-2, with D uncertain. The length of the CDR3 is 15 residues. Germline assignment: CDR1 SGHRS and CDR2 YFSETQ. Deletions cut 0 bases from V and 0 bases from J, with 6 bases between. In nucleotides, the CDR3 is TGCGCCAGCAGCTTGGGCGCCCCGAACACCGGGGAGCTGTTTTTT. It yields the protein CASSLGAPNTGELFF. The entire variable domain, with the rest obtained from reference TRBV5-1 and TRBJ2-2, is as follows: KAGVTQTPRYLIKTRGQQVTLSCSPISGHRSVSWYQQTPGQGLQFLFEYFSETQRNKGNFPGRFSGRQFSNSRSEMNVSTLELGDSALYLCASSLGAPNTGELFFGEGSRLTVL.

The chain recombines TRBV12-5 with TRBJ2-7; the match to TRBD2 covers 9 bases. The CDR3 totals 15 residues. J gave up 0 bases and V 5 bases, and 5 bases lay outside the gene matches. Germline values: CDR1 LGHNT, CDR2 FRNRAP. The CDR3 region has the DNA TGTGCTAGTGGTAGCTTTAGCGGGAGCTCCTACGAGCAGTACTTC. It yields the protein CASGSFSGSSYEQYF.

The chain recombines TRBV28 with TRBJ1-1; D is uncertain. Germline CDR1 MDHEN, CDR2 SYDVKM. This CDR3 is 15 amino acids long. V dropped 4 bases and J dropped 1 base, with 13 bases sitting between them. DNA of the CDR3: TGTGCCAGCAGTTCCCTCTCGGCGGCGAACACTGAAGCTTTCTTT. This translates into CASSSLSAANTEAFF. Full variable domain (rest looked up from reference TRBV28 and TRBJ1-1): DVKVTQSSRYLVKRTGEKVFLECVQDMDHENMFWYRQDPGLGLRLIYFSYDVKMKEKGDIPEGYSVSREKKERFSLILESASTNQTSMYLCASSSLSAANTEAFFGQGTRLTVV.

This chain joins TRBV2 and TRBJ1-2; D unresolved. V lost 4 bases and J 2 bases, leaving 11 bases between the germline ends. The length of the CDR3 is 14 residues. CDR1 is SNHLY and CDR2 is FYNNEI in the germline V gene. CDR3 bases: TGTGCCAGCAGTGTCCGTAATTCCAACTATGGCTACACCTTC. Translation: CASSVRNSNYGYTF.

The chain is built from TRBV6-5 and TRBJ2-2; D perhaps matches TRBD2 (5 bases). The CDR3 length is 13 residues. V dropped 10 bases and J dropped 5 bases, with 14 bases sitting between them. Germline CDR1 MNHEY, CDR2 SVGAGI. CDR3 coding DNA: TGTGCCACCATTACCCCGGGAACCGGGGAGCTGTTTTTT. It yields the protein CATITPGTGELFF.

The V and J genes are TRBV27 and TRBJ2-3, with 10 bases lining up with TRBD2. The CDR3 is 15 amino acids. Germline loops: CDR1 MNHEY, CDR2 SMNVEV (reference sequence). Trimming took 6 bases from V and 2 from J; bases not matched to a gene: 5. This CDR3 is CASRHSGGFTDTQYF. The DNA for the CDR3 is TGTGCCAGCAGGCATAGCGGGGGGTTCACAGATACGCAGTATTTT.

This sequence joins TRBV11-3 and TRBJ2-5, with 8 bases aligning to TRBD1. After removal of 5 bases from V and 0 bases from J, the junction contained 11 bases not matched to a gene. Germline assignment: CDR1 SGHNT and CDR2 YENEEA. The CDR3 is made up of 17 amino acids. The CDR3 here is CASSPRTGIFDQETQYF. Here the CDR3 DNA reads TGTGCCAGCAGCCCCCGGACAGGGATATTTGACCAAGAGACCCAGTACTTC.